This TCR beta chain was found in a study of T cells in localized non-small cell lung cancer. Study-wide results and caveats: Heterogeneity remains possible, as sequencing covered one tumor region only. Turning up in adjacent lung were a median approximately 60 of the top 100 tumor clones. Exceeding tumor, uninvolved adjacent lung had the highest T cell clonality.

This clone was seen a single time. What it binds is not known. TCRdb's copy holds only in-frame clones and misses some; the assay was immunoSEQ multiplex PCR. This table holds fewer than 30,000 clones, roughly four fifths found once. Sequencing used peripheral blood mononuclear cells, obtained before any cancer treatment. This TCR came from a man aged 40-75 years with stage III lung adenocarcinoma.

The CDR3 bases are TGTGCCAGCAGGAGGTATACAGGGGGCAATCAGCCCCAGCATTTT. Amino acids: CASRRYTGGNQPQHF. The chain uses TRBV2 and TRBJ1-5, with 7 bases matching TRBD1. After removal of 6 bases from V and 2 bases from J, the junction contained 7 bases not matched to a gene. CDR1 SNHLY and CDR2 FYNNEI come from the germline V gene. The CDR3 contains 15 residues.